This record covers a single TCR beta chain. This specimen belongs to a study of blood T cells in healthy people across ages. Through a sample-barcoded 5' primer and a J-beta primer mix, a second PCR was run for roughly 6 to 11 cycles. TCRdb analysed the 5' RACE reads with MiXCR anew, one entry per CDR3 protein. The data show hundreds of thousands of distinct CDR3 sequences, roughly 64% seen once. V lost 3 bases, J lost 11 bases, and 19 bases lay in between. Germline lookup yields CDR1 SQVTM and CDR2 ANQGSEA. This CDR3 has 13 residues. The clonotype was recovered from a man aged 25-40 years in good health. The V call is TRBV29-1, the J call TRBJ2-5; D gene uncertain. The material sequenced was blood. CDR3 residues: CSVDTGLYNEQYF. The CDR3 DNA is TGCAGCGTTGATACGGGCTTGTACAATGAGCAGTACTTC.